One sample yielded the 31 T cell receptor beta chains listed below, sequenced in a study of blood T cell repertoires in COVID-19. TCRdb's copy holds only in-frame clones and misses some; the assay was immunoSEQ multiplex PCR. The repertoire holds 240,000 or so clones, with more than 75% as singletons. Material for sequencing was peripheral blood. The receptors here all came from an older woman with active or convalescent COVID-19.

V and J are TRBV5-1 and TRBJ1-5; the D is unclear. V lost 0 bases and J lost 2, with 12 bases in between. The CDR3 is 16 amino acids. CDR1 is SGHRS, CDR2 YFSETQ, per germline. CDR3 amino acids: CASSLGTVPGNQPQHF. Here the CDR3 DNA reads TGCGCCAGCAGCTTGGGAACAGTCCCGGGCAATCAGCCCCAGCATTTT.

CDR3 loop: CASSLEGTGTGKQPQHF. Written as DNA, the CDR3 is TGTGCCAGCAGCTTAGAGGGGACCGGGACAGGGAAGCAGCCCCAGCATTTT. The rearrangement uses TRBV7-8 and TRBJ1-5, with 9 bases fitting TRBD1. Germline assignment: CDR1 SGHVS and CDR2 FQNEAQ. This CDR3 region has 17 residues. The V and J ends lost 1 base and 7 bases, in that order; junction bases with no gene match: 11.

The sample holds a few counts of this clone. The CDR3 nucleotides read TGCAGCGTTGATGGACTAGCGGGGGCCTTTAACTACAATGAGCAGTTCTTC. It translates to CSVDGLAGAFNYNEQFF. The V call is TRBV29-1, the J call TRBJ2-1, with 13 positions matching TRBD2. Losses at the gene ends were 3 bases for V and 3 bases for J; bases not matched to a gene: 8. The V gene's germline CDR1 is SQVTM and CDR2 ANQGSEA. This CDR3 is 17 amino acids long.

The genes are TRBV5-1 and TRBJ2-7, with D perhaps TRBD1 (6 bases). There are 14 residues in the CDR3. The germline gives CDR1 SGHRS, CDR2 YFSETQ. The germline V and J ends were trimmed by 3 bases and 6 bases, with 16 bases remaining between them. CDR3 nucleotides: TGCGCCAGCAGCTCACAAGGGGGTCGATTCGAGCAGTACTTC. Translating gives CASSSQGGRFEQYF.

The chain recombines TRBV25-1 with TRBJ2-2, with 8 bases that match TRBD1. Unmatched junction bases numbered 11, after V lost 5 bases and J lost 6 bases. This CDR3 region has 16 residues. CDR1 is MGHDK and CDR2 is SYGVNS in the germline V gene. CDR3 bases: TGTGCCAGCAGTAAATCCGGACAGGGCTTAGCCGGGGAGCTGTTTTTT. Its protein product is CASSKSGQGLAGELFF.

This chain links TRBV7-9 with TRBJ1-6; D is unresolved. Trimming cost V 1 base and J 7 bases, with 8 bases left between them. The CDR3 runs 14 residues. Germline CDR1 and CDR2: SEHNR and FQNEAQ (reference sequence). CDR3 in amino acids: CASSLELPNSPLHF. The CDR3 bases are TGTGCCAGCAGCTTAGAGCTTCCCAATTCACCCCTCCACTTT.

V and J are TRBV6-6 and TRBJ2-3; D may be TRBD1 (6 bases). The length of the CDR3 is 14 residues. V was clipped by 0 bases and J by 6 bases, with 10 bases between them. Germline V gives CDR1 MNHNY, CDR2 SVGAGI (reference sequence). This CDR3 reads CASSYSGASDTQYF. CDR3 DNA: TGTGCCAGCAGTTACTCGGGGGCGTCCGATACGCAGTATTTT.

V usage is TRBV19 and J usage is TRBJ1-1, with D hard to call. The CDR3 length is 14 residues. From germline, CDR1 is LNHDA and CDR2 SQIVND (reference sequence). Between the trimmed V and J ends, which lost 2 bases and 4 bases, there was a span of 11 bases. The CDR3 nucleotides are TGTGCCAGTAGTATATTTGTCGAGGGCACTGAAGCTTTCTTT. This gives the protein CASSIFVEGTEAFF. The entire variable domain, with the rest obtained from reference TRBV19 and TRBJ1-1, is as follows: DGGITQSPKYLFRKEGQNVTLSCEQNLNHDAMYWYRQDPGQGLRLIYYSQIVNDFQKGDIAEGYSVSREKKESFPLTVTSAQKNPTAFYLCASSIFVEGTEAFFGQGTRLTVV.

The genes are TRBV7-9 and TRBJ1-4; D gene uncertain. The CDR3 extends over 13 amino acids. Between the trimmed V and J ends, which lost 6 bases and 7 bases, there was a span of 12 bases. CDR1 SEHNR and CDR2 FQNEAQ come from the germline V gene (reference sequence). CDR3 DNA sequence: TGTGCCAGCAGTCGAGGAGAGACTGAAAAACTGTTTTTT. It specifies CASSRGETEKLFF.

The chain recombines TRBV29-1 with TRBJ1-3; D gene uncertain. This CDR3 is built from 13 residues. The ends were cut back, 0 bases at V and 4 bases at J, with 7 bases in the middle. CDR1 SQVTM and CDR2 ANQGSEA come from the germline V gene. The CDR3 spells CSVEDPGGNTIYF. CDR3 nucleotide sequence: TGCAGCGTTGAAGATCCAGGAGGAAACACCATATATTTT.

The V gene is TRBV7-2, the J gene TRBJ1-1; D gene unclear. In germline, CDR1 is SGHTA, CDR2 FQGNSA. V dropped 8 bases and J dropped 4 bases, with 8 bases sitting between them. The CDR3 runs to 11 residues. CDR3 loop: CASGRGTEAFF. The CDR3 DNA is TGTGCCAGCGGGCGGGGCACTGAAGCTTTCTTT.

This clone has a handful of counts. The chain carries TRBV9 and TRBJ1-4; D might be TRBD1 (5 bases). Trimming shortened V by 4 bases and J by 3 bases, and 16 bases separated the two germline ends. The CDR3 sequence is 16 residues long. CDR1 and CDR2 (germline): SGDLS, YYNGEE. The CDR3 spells CASSLQAGTPNEKLFF. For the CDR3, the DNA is TGTGCCAGCAGCCTACAAGCGGGGACCCCTAATGAAAAACTGTTTTTT.

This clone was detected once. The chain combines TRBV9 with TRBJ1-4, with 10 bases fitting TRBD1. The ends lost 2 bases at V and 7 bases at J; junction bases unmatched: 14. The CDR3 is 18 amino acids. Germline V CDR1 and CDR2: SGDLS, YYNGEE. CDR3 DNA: TGTGCCAGCAGCGTGACGACAGGGGGCCATTCCTTTAGTGAAAAACTGTTTTTT. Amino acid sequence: CASSVTTGGHSFSEKLFF. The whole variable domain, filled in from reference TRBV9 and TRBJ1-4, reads DSGVTQTPKHLITATGQRVTLRCSPRSGDLSVYWYQQSLDQGLQFLIQYYNGEERAKGNILERFSAQQFPDLHSELNLSSLELGDSALYFCASSVTTGGHSFSEKLFFGSGTQLSVL.

The CDR3: CASSAPGTEFSGYTF. CDR3 DNA: TGCGCCAGCAGTGCGCCCGGGACAGAATTCTCTGGCTACACCTTC. The chain joins TRBV10-1 to TRBJ1-2, with 7 nucleotides matching TRBD1. The CDR3 is 15 amino acids. CDR1 is WNHNN and CDR2 is SYGVQD in the germline V gene (reference sequence). J lost 7 bases, V lost 4 bases, and 12 bases had no gene match.

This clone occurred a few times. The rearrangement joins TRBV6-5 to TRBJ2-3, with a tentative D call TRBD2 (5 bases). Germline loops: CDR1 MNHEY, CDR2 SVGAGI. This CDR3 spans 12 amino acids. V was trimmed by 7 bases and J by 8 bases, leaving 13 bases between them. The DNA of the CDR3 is TGTGCCAGCACCGAGGCACGGGGTACGCAGTATTTT. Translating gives CASTEARGTQYF.

As DNA, the CDR3 is TGCGCCAGCAGCCAGAACCAGGGAAGGACTGAAGCTTTCTTT. Its translation is CASSQNQGRTEAFF. The chain uses TRBV4-1 and TRBJ1-1, with D perhaps TRBD1 (5 bases). This CDR3 contains 14 residues. V was clipped by 3 bases and J by 5 bases, with 13 bases between them. CDR1 is MGHRA and CDR2 is YSYEKL in the germline V gene.

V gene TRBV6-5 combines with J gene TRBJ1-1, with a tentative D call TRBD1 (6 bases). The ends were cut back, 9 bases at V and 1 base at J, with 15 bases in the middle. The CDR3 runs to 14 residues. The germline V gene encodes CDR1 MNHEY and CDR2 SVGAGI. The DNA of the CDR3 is TGTGCCAGAGTAATTTCAGGGGCGAACACTGAAGCTTTCTTT. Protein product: CARVISGANTEAFF.

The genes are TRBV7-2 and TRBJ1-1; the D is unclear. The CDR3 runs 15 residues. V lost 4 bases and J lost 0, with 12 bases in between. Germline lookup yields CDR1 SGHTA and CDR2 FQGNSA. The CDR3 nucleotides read TGTGCCAGCAGCTCCTACCCCGGGATGAACACTGAAGCTTTCTTT. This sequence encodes CASSSYPGMNTEAFF.

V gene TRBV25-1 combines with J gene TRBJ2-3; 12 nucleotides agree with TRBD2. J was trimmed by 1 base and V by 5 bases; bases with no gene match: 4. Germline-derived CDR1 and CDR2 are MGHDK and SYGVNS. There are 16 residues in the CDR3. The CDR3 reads CASSPLAGGRTDTQYF. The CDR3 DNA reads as TGTGCCAGCAGTCCACTAGCGGGGGGCCGCACAGATACGCAGTATTTT.

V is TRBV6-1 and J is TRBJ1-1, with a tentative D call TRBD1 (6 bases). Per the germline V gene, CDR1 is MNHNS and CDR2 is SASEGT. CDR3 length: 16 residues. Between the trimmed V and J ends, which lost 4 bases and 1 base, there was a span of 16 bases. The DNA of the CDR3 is TGTGCCAGCAGTGGGGGGACCGCGACAGGGAACACTGAAGCTTTCTTT. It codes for CASSGGTATGNTEAFF.

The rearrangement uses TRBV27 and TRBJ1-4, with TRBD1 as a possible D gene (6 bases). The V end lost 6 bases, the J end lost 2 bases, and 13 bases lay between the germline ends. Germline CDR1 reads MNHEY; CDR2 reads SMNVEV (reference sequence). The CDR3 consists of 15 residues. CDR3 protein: CASSLRGATNEKLFF. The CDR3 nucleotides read TGTGCCAGCAGCCTCAGGGGTGCCACTAATGAAAAACTGTTTTTT.

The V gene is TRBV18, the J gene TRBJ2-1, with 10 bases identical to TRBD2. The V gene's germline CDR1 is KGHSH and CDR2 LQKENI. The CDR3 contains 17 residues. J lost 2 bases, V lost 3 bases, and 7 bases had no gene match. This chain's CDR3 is CASSPPTAGGTYNEQFF. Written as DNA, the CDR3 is TGTGCCAGCTCACCGCCGACAGCGGGGGGGACCTACAATGAGCAGTTCTTC.

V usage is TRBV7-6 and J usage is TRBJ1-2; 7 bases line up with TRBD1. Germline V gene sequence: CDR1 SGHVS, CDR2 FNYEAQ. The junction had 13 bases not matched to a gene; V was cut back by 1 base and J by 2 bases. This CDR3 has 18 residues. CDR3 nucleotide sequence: TGTGCCAGCAGCTTAGACTATGCCCGCCGACAGGGAAACTATGGCTACACCTTC. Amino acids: CASSLDYARRQGNYGYTF.

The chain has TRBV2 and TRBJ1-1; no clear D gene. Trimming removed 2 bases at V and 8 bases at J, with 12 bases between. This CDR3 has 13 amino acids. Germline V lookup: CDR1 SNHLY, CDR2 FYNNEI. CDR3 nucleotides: TGTGCCAGCAGTGAAAGTTGGTCGGGGGAAGCTTTCTTT. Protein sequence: CASSESWSGEAFF.

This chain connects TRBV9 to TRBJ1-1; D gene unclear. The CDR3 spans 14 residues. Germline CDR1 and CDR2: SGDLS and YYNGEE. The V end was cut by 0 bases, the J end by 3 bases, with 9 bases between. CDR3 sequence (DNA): TGTGCCAGCAGCGTAGCTGTGAGGGACACTGAAGCTTTCTTT. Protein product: CASSVAVRDTEAFF.

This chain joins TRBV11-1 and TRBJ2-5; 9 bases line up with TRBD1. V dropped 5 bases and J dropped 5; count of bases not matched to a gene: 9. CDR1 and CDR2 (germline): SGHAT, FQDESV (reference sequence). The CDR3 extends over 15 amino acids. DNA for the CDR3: TGTGCCAGCAGCCCGACAGGGGGAGCAAGGGAGACCCAGTACTTC. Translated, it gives CASSPTGGARETQYF.

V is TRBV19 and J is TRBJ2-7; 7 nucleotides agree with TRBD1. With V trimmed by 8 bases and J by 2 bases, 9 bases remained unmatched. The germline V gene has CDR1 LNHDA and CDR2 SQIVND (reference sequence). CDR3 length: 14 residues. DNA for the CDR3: TGTGCCAGTTCCCTTACAGGGGACCCCTACGAGCAGTACTTC. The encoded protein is CASSLTGDPYEQYF. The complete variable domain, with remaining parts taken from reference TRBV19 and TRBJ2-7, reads DGGITQSPKYLFRKEGQNVTLSCEQNLNHDAMYWYRQDPGQGLRLIYYSQIVNDFQKGDIAEGYSVSREKKESFPLTVTSAQKNPTAFYLCASSLTGDPYEQYFGPGTRLTVT.

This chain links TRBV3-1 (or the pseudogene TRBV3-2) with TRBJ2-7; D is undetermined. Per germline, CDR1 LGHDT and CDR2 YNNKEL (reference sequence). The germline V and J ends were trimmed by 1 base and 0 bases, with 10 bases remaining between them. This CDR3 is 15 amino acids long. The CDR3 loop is CASSQGDTNSYEQYF. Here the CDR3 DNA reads TGTGCCAGCAGCCAAGGCGACACGAACTCCTACGAGCAGTACTTC.

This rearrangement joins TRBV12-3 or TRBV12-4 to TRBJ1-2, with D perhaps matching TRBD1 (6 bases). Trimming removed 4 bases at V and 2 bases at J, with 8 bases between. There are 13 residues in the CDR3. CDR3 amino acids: CASSSQGNYGYTF. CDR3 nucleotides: TGTGCCAGCAGTTCCCAGGGGAACTATGGCTACACCTTC.

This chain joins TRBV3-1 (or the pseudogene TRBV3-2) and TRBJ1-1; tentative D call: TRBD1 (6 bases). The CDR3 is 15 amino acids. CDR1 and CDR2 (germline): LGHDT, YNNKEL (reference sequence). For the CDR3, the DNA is TGTGCTTCGGGGCTCCCCCAGGGGTTGAACACTGAAGCTTTCTTT. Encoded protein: CASGLPQGLNTEAFF.

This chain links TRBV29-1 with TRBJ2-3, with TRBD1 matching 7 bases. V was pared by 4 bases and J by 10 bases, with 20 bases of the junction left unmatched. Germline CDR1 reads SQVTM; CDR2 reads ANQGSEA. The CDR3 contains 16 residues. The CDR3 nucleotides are TGCAGCGTTGCTAAGCCGGGACAGCTTCCCTCCGGGGCGCAGTATTTT. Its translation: CSVAKPGQLPSGAQYF.